A selection of T cell receptor beta chains follows, all from one sample in a study of T cell responses to AZD1222 COVID-19 vaccine. The protocol was immunoSEQ multiplex PCR, while the TCRdb copy is restricted to in-frame clones and leaves out a portion. The profile shows approximately 49,000 clones, approximately 80% of them singletons. Material: peripheral blood, obtained on day 0 of MenACWY control vaccination. The source of these receptors is an adult in good health. CDR3s include the opening cysteine and the closing phenylalanine or tryptophan. The order of the fields is V gene, CDR3 length, D gene, clone size, J gene, CDR3 protein, CDR3 DNA. The D gene is left open where the match is weak. Where a row states a size, it is once, few, many or the class of an expanded clone; other rows omit it.

>TRBV14|15|TRBD1|NA|TRBJ2-3
CASSRGTGATDTQYF
TGTGCCAGCAGCCGAGGGACAGGGGCGACAGATACGCAGTATTTT
>TRBV3-1/TRBV3-2|10|NA|few|TRBJ2-5
CASSLETQYF
TGTGCCAGCAGCCTTGAGACCCAGTACTTC
>TRBV6-5|13|NA|NA|TRBJ2-5
CASSTGLGETQYF
TGTGCCAGCAGCACAGGGTTGGGAGAGACCCAGTACTTC
>TRBV27|15|TRBD2|NA|TRBJ2-1
CASSLAGGVYNEQFF
TGTGCCAGCAGTCTAGCGGGAGGGGTTTACAATGAGCAGTTCTTC
>TRBV3-1/TRBV3-2|14|NA|NA|TRBJ1-6
CASSLDWRNSPLHF
TGTGCCAGCAGCCTCGACTGGAGAAATTCACCCCTCCACTTT
>TRBV24-1|13|NA|NA|TRBJ2-1
CATSDRMENEQFF
TGTGCCACCAGTGACAGAATGGAGAATGAGCAGTTCTTC
>TRBV14|20|TRBD1|NA|TRBJ1-5
CASSQGRTGAPLYSNQPQHF
TGTGCCAGCAGCCAAGGGCGGACAGGGGCGCCTCTTTATAGCAATCAGCCCCAGCATTTT
>TRBV30|21|NA|NA|TRBJ2-1
CAWRVVGSSLGRRSSYNEQFF
TGTGCCTGGAGAGTCGTGGGAAGCTCATTGGGCCGCAGGAGCTCCTACAATGAGCAGTTCTTC
>TRBV20-1|20|TRBD2|NA|TRBJ2-3
CSASSGGLMVAGGRTDTQYF
TGCAGTGCTAGTTCGGGTGGACTGATGGTAGCGGGGGGCCGCACAGATACGCAGTATTTT
>TRBV13|12|NA|NA|TRBJ1-1
CASSLKGTQAFF
TGTGCCAGCAGCTTAAAGGGGACACAAGCTTTCTTT
>TRBV12-5|17|NA|once|TRBJ2-5
CASGLVRGQGEGETQYF
TGTGCTAGTGGTTTGGTCCGGGGGCAGGGGGAGGGAGAGACCCAGTACTTC
>TRBV19|16|TRBD1|NA|TRBJ2-2
CASTINDRANTGELFF
TGTGCCAGTACCATTAACGACAGGGCGAACACCGGGGAGCTGTTTTTT
>TRBV9|14|NA|NA|TRBJ2-1
CASSVDLTWNEQFF
TGTGCCAGCAGCGTAGATTTAACTTGGAATGAGCAGTTCTTC
>TRBV7-6|13|NA|NA|TRBJ2-3
CASSLHPTDTQYF
TGTGCCAGCAGCTTACATCCCACAGATACGCAGTATTTT
>TRBV19|15|NA|NA|TRBJ2-1
CASSIPAEGYNEQFF
TGTGCCAGTAGTATCCCAGCGGAAGGCTACAATGAGCAGTTCTTC
>TRBV6-5|16|NA|NA|TRBJ1-6
CASSYTRQAYNSPLHF
TGTGCCAGCAGTTACACCCGACAGGCCTATAATTCACCCCTCCACTTT
>TRBV2|15|NA|NA|TRBJ2-2
CAITGLPFGTGELFF
TGTGCCATTACGGGCCTTCCCTTCGGGACCGGGGAGCTGTTTTTT
>TRBV28|11|NA|NA|TRBJ2-7
CASRGIYEQYF
TGTGCCAGCCGCGGGATTTACGAGCAGTACTTC
>TRBV3-1/TRBV3-2|12|NA|NA|TRBJ2-5
CASSQVVETQYF
TGTGCCAGCAGCCAGGTAGTCGAGACCCAGTACTTC
>TRBV11-2|15|NA|once|TRBJ1-5
CASSLGSGSNQPQHF
TGTGCCAGCAGCTTAGGATCGGGGAGCAATCAGCCCCAGCATTTT
>TRBV6-2/TRBV6-3|12|NA|NA|TRBJ1-1
CASSWTNTEAFF
TGTGCCAGCAGTTGGACGAACACTGAAGCTTTCTTT
>TRBV24-1|16|NA|NA|TRBJ1-5
CATSAGGKSSNQPQHF
TGTGCCACCAGTGCGGGGGGAAAGAGTAGCAATCAGCCCCAGCATTTT
>TRBV11-2|15|TRBD2|NA|TRBJ2-1
CASSLVGLADNEQFF
TGTGCCAGCAGCTTAGTGGGACTAGCGGACAATGAGCAGTTCTTC
>TRBV5-1|17|TRBD1|NA|TRBJ1-1
CASSLEGGPGRTTEAFF
TGCGCCAGCAGCTTGGAAGGGGGCCCGGGGCGGACCACTGAAGCTTTCTTT
>TRBV11-3|14|NA|once|TRBJ2-5
CASSQRRGRETQYF
TGTGCCAGCAGCCAAAGGAGGGGCAGGGAGACCCAGTACTTC
>TRBV6-1|16|NA|NA|TRBJ1-2
CASSDQAHPVSYGYTF
TGTGCCAGCAGTGACCAAGCTCACCCTGTTAGCTATGGCTACACCTTC
>TRBV4-1|13|NA|NA|TRBJ2-1
CASSQLASNEQFF
TGCGCCAGCAGCCAACTAGCGAGCAATGAGCAGTTCTTC
>TRBV5-4|14|TRBD1|NA|TRBJ2-5
CASSRDRGQETQYF
TGTGCCAGCAGCCGAGACAGGGGCCAAGAGACCCAGTACTTC
>TRBV11-2|15|NA|NA|TRBJ1-3
CASSLDRGIGNTIYF
TGTGCCAGCAGCTTAGATCGAGGTATCGGAAACACCATATATTTT
>TRBV27|14|NA|NA|TRBJ1-2
CASSTRGSNYGYTF
TGTGCCAGCAGTACAAGAGGGTCGAACTATGGCTACACCTTC
>TRBV5-8|15|TRBD1|NA|TRBJ2-1
CASSLGGQGSNEQFF
TGTGCCAGCAGCTTGGGGGGACAGGGGTCGAATGAGCAGTTCTTC
>TRBV7-2|14|NA|NA|TRBJ2-1
CASSPTRVRDEQFF
TGTGCCAGCAGCCCGACTAGGGTTCGGGATGAGCAGTTCTTC
>TRBV9|16|NA|NA|TRBJ2-2
CASSQRGTDNTGELFF
TGTGCCAGCAGTCAAAGGGGGACTGACAACACCGGGGAGCTGTTTTTT
>TRBV30|12|NA|NA|TRBJ1-1
CAWHRADTEAFF
TGTGCCTGGCACAGGGCAGACACTGAAGCTTTCTTT
>TRBV15|19|TRBD1|NA|TRBJ1-2
CATSRAEFGTGGPNYGYTF
TGTGCCACCAGCAGAGCCGAGTTCGGGACAGGGGGCCCCAACTATGGCTACACCTTC
>TRBV19|16|TRBD1|NA|TRBJ1-5
CASSSGDSLGNQPQHF
TGTGCCAGTAGTAGTGGGGACAGCTTGGGCAATCAGCCCCAGCATTTT
>TRBV28|16|NA|few|TRBJ2-1
CASSPRPSSSYNEQFF
TGTGCCAGCAGTCCTAGACCCTCGAGCTCCTACAATGAGCAGTTCTTC
>TRBV18|17|TRBD1|few|TRBJ2-2
CASSTGTGGVKSGELFF
TGTGCCAGCTCAACGGGGACAGGGGGCGTAAAATCCGGGGAGCTGTTTTTT
>TRBV27|20|TRBD1|once|TRBJ2-4
CASSNQKMDRGHIRINIQYF
TGTGCCAGCAGCAACCAAAAGATGGACAGGGGGCATATACGGATAAACATTCAGTACTTC
>TRBV19|15|NA|NA|TRBJ1-5
CASSIDEAGNQPQHF
TGTGCCAGTAGTATAGACGAGGCAGGTAATCAGCCCCAGCATTTT
>TRBV6-5|12|TRBD1|NA|TRBJ1-4
CASGTGVEKLFF
TGTGCCAGCGGAACAGGGGTTGAAAAACTGTTTTTT
>TRBV12-3/TRBV12-4|12|NA|NA|TRBJ2-5
CASSTGTGIQYF
TGTGCCAGCAGTACCGGGACCGGGATCCAGTACTTC
>TRBV10-3|11|NA|few|TRBJ2-3
CASGITDTQYF
TGTGCCAGCGGGATCACAGATACGCAGTATTTT
>TRBV30|15|TRBD1|NA|TRBJ1-1
CAWSPRDRLHTEAFF
TGTGCCTGGAGTCCCCGGGACAGGTTGCACACTGAAGCTTTCTTT
>TRBV5-8|17|TRBD1|NA|TRBJ1-5
CASSQGQGPHSNQPQHF
TGTGCCAGCAGCCAGGGACAGGGGCCCCATAGCAATCAGCCCCAGCATTTT
>TRBV7-2|15|TRBD1|NA|TRBJ1-2
CASREGSGTGGGYTF
TGTGCCAGCAGAGAGGGATCCGGGACAGGGGGAGGCTACACCTTC
>TRBV27|14|NA|NA|TRBJ2-4
CASSPSSPKNIQYF
TGTGCCAGCAGTCCCTCCAGTCCCAAAAACATTCAGTACTTC
>TRBV5-4|15|TRBD2|NA|TRBJ2-3
CASSLKTSGADTQYF
TGTGCCAGCAGCTTGAAGACTAGCGGTGCAGATACGCAGTATTTT
>TRBV5-1|16|NA|few|TRBJ2-1
CASSLVVRVEENEQFF
TGCGCCAGCAGCTTGGTTGTCAGGGTTGAGGAGAATGAGCAGTTCTTC
>TRBV13|14|NA|NA|TRBJ1-2
CASSRRDTATGYTF
TGTGCCAGCAGCCGCCGGGACACCGCCACTGGCTACACCTTC
>TRBV5-1|18|NA|NA|TRBJ1-3
CASSSGVWTDSSGNTIYF
TGCGCCAGCAGCTCGGGTGTCTGGACAGACAGTTCGGGAAACACCATATATTTT
>TRBV7-9|14|TRBD1|NA|TRBJ1-1
CASKSATGGAEAFF
TGTGCCAGCAAATCGGCGACAGGGGGCGCGGAAGCTTTCTTT
>TRBV7-9|17|TRBD2|NA|TRBJ2-1
CASRPHPGLAELNEQFF
TGTGCCAGCAGACCTCACCCGGGACTAGCGGAATTAAATGAGCAGTTCTTC